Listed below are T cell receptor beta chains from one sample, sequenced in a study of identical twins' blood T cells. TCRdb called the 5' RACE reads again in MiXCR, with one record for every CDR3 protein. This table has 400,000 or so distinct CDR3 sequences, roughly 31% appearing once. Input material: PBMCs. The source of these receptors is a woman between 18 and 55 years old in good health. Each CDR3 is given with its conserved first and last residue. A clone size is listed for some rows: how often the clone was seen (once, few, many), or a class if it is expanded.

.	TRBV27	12	CASSFFGDEQFF
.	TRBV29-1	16	CSVEGSPTGTNTEAFF
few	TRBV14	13	CASSQVSGDEQFF
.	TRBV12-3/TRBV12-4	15	CASSRIGATNEKLFF
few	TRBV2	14	CASLNRGPYNEQFF
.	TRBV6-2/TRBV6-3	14	CASNLWQWSAEAFF
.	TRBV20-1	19	CSARNHLRGGMLSSYEQYF
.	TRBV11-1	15	CASGRPLAGSDTQYF
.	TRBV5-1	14	CASSLRQPNSPLHF
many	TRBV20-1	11	CSGLTGETQYF
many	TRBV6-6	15	CASSYQGAVTHEEYF
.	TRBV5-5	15	CASSFASWPLYGYTF
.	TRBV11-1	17	CASSQLSFSYRAYEQYF
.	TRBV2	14	CASSSGGTGETQYF
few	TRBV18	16	CASSPPTGTGFGELFF
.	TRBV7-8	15	CASSRGTWTYNEQFF
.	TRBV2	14	CASRDRSPYNEQFF
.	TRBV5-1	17	CASSLTYLQIDHSPLHF
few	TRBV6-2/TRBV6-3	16	CASSSYRGKGTGELFF
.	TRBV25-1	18	CASSASGTSGAHTYEQYF
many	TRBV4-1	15	CASSHAGGIGYEQYF
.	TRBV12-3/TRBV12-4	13	CASRHLGNTEAFF
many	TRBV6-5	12	CASSRSNSPLHF
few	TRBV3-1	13	CASSQGSRFPQYF
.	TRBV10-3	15	CAISQLAGNTGELFF
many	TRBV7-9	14	CASSLGVSTYGYTF
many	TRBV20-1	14	CSARRAEGGEKLFF
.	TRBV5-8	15	CASSLGDSNNQPQHF
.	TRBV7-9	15	CASSPGEVPNTEAFF
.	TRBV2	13	CASSDQGGQPQHF
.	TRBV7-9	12	CTSSPWNTEAFF
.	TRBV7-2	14	CASRSRLAGETQYF
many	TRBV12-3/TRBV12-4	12	CASSLLGGELFF
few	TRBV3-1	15	CASSFRGQLYNEQFF
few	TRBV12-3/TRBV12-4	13	CASSSHGANVLTF
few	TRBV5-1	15	CASSATRRAYNEQFF
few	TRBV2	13	CASSEFVLAPQHF
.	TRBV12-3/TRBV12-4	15	CASSLSAGAIVRAFF
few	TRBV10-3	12	CAISERADEAFF
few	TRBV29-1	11	CSAGQTNEQFF
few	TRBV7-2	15	CASSWTTSGTGELFF
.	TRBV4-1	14	CASSRGGTGAEAFF
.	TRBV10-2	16	CATLGGLGSYNSPLHF
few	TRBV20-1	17	CSARGSGRARAYNEQFF
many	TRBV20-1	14	CSARAGHKNTEAFF
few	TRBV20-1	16	CSARPLSVASTDTQYF
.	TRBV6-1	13	CASCDVRGQPQHF
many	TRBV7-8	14	CASTLSGVFNEQFF
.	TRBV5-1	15	CASSPTGGIGNTIYF
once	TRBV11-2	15	CASSRRLVLKETQYF
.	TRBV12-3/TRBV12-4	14	CASSLGTLREKLFF
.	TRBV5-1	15	CASSLTGTDYNEQLF
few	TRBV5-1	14	CASSISTGGQVPFF
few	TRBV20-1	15	CSGQGAGRTNYGYTF
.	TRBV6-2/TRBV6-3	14	CVSSFLASSGEQYF
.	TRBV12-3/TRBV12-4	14	CASSRGQGAGEAFF
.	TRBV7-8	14	CASRPTAGTDTQYF
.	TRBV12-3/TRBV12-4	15	CASSPRTRGKNIQYF